Listed below are T cell receptor beta chains from one sample, sequenced in a study of response to subunit inactivated influenza vaccine. One entry per CDR3 protein results from TCRdb running MiXCR on the RT-PCR reads. The sample gives around 790,000 distinct CDR3 sequences, around 20% of which show up once; about a tenth is in the top ten. This material consisted of PBMCs from blood, taken roughly 5 days after vaccination. The receptors derive from a man aged 50-60 years who received an inactivated influenza vaccine. The CDR3 runs from the conserved cysteine through the conserved F or W. The order of the fields is J gene, clone size, V gene, D gene, CDR3 protein, CDR3 DNA. D genes are given only for firm matches. Some rows mark clone size as missing; the rest say once, few, many or name a class of expanded clone.

>TRBJ2-5|few|TRBV20-1|TRBD2
CSASPGGLATQYF
TGCAGTGCTAGCCCGGGAGGGCTTGCGACCCAGTACTTC
>TRBJ2-1|NA|TRBV15|NA
CATSIRDYNEQFF
TGTGCCACCAGCATCCGGGACTACAATGAGCAGTTCTTC
>TRBJ2-7|NA|TRBV20-1|NA
CSASPPGRSYEQYF
TGCAGTGCTAGCCCCCCTGGCAGATCCTACGAGCAGTACTTC
>TRBJ1-1|few|TRBV6-2/TRBV6-3|NA
CASSLRGTGFRTFEAFF
TGTGCCAGCAGTTTAAGGGGGACTGGTTTCAGGACCTTTGAAGCTTTCTTT
>TRBJ2-1|NA|TRBV28|TRBD2
CASSWTSGSSYNEQFF
TGTGCCAGCAGCTGGACTAGCGGGAGCTCCTACAATGAGCAGTTCTTC
>TRBJ2-7|NA|TRBV28|TRBD1
CASGRQGGLNEQYF
TGTGCCAGCGGACGACAGGGGGGGCTTAACGAGCAGTACTTC
>TRBJ2-7|NA|TRBV15|NA
CATSPEGPYEQYF
TGTGCCACCAGCCCCGAAGGCCCCTACGAGCAGTACTTC
>TRBJ2-5|few|TRBV5-1|NA
CASSETRETQYF
TGCGCCAGCAGCGAGACTAGAGAGACCCAGTACTTC
>TRBJ2-1|NA|TRBV6-1|NA
CASSEIAGWTGYNEQFF
TGTGCCAGCAGTGAAATAGCAGGGTGGACTGGCTACAATGAGCAGTTCTTC
>TRBJ2-3|NA|TRBV10-3|NA
CAISEATGPTDTQYF
TGTGCCATCAGTGAGGCTACAGGTCCCACAGATACGCAGTATTTT